One sample yielded the 25 T cell receptor beta chains listed below, sequenced in a study of T cells in Graves' hyperthyroidism and ophthalmopathy. RNA transcripts provided the source from which TCR beta CDR3 regions were amplified. HTBI primers were used for first-round RT-PCR of the TCR CDR3. TCRdb reanalysed the multiplex PCR reads using MiXCR and keeps one entry per CDR3 protein. The profile shows about 380,000 distinct CDR3 sequences, 13% of them singletons. Sequencing was carried out using blood. The receptors were gathered from a young man with Graves' hyperthyroidism that later progressed to Graves' ophthalmopathy.

The chain has TRBV12-3 or TRBV12-4 and TRBJ2-3; 9 bases align to TRBD1. V was pared by 5 bases and J by 0 bases, with 6 bases of the junction left unmatched. The CDR3 runs to 16 residues. In DNA, the CDR3 is TGTGCCAGCAGTACCCCCGGGACAGGGAGCACAGATACGCAGTATTTT. Translating it yields CASSTPGTGSTDTQYF.

Concerning this clonotype itself: One end of the junction varies from germline; a read error may be responsible. The rearrangement uses TRBV12-5 and TRBJ2-3, with 8 bases matching TRBD2. Germline values: CDR1 LGHNT, CDR2 FRNRAP. The CDR3 extends over 15 amino acids. CDR3 loop: CANGYGGASTDTQYF. CDR3 nucleotide sequence: TGTGCTAATGGTTACGGGGGGGCTAGCACAGATACGCAGTATTTT.

This clonotype was recorded a few times. The V gene is TRBV7-9, the J gene TRBJ1-6, with 8 bases identical to TRBD1. This CDR3 spans 14 amino acids. The V gene's germline CDR1 is SEHNR and CDR2 FQNEAQ (reference sequence). V dropped 1 base and J dropped 10; count of bases not matched to a gene: 3. The CDR3 loop is CASSLVDRVSPLHF. In DNA form, the CDR3 reads TGTGCCAGCAGCTTAGTGGACAGGGTGTCACCCCTCCACTTT.

A remark on this clonotype: Mismatch with germline at one junction end may stem from a read error. The rearrangement uses TRBV6-5 and TRBJ1-4; D is possibly TRBD1 (5 bases). Germline V gene sequence: CDR1 MNHEY, CDR2 SVGAGI. The CDR3 length is 14 residues. CDR3 region: CASSLQVYSEKPFF. The CDR3, as DNA: TGTGCCAGCAGTTTACAGGTGTACAGTGAAAAACCGTTTTTT.

Here the CDR3 DNA reads TGTGCCAGCAGTTTAAGACAGGGTTCGAGTGAGCAGTACTTC. Its protein is CASSLRQGSSEQYF. The rearrangement uses TRBV28 and TRBJ2-7; 7 positions match TRBD1. CDR3 length: 14 amino acids. The V gene's germline CDR1 is MDHEN and CDR2 SYDVKM. J lost 7 bases, V lost 2 bases, and 8 bases had no gene match.

The chain recombines TRBV2 with TRBJ2-5; 12 nucleotides match TRBD2. V shed 5 bases, J shed 2 bases, and the junction held 3 bases outside the gene matches. The CDR3 is 15 residues long. In germline, CDR1 is SNHLY, CDR2 FYNNEI. The CDR3 DNA reads as TGTGCCAGCAGTAATGGACTAGCGGGACAAGAGACCCAGTACTTC. This gives the protein CASSNGLAGQETQYF.

This clonotype was counted only a few times. The chain links TRBV20-1 to TRBJ2-3; tentative D call: TRBD2 (6 bases). V was trimmed by 0 bases and J by 0 bases, leaving 13 bases between them. From germline, CDR1 is DFQATT and CDR2 SNEGSKA (reference sequence). CDR3 length equals 16 residues. For the CDR3, the DNA is TGCAGTGCTAGAGATAGACTAGGTCCTAGCACAGATACGCAGTATTTT. Encoded protein: CSARDRLGPSTDTQYF.

This clonotype was observed a few times. This rearrangement joins TRBV5-4 to TRBJ2-5; 8 nucleotides line up with TRBD2. Germline trimming cut 4 bases from V and 3 bases from J; bases unmatched to any gene: 2. Germline lookup yields CDR1 SGHNT and CDR2 YYREEE (reference sequence). The CDR3 runs to 13 residues. CDR3 loop: CASSGGLEETQYF. Written as DNA, the CDR3 is TGTGCCAGCAGCGGGGGACTAGAAGAGACCCAGTACTTC.

This clonotype was counted at least ten times. V and J are TRBV10-3 and TRBJ1-6, with D perhaps TRBD1 (6 bases). Trimming pared 9 bases from V and 0 bases from J, leaving 9 bases between. Germline values: CDR1 ENHRY, CDR2 SYGVKD. CDR3 length: 14 residues. CDR3 loop: CAIQGSSYNSPLHF. Written as DNA, the CDR3 is TGTGCCATTCAGGGGAGCTCCTATAATTCACCCCTCCACTTT.

Only a few counts were recorded for this clonotype. The chain uses TRBV6-1 and TRBJ1-4; possibly TRBD1 for D (5 bases). V was clipped by 2 bases and J by 7 bases, with 14 bases between them. The CDR3 is made up of 15 amino acids. CDR1 MNHNS and CDR2 SASEGT come from the germline V gene. The CDR3 DNA follows: TGTGCCAGCAGTGAATCTTGGGGCTCTGGTGAAAAACTGTTTTTT. The encoded protein is CASSESWGSGEKLFF.

In its sample, this clonotype was seen many times. The chain combines TRBV5-1 with TRBJ2-1; TRBD2 might be the D (5 bases). V was trimmed by 5 bases and J by 0 bases, leaving 12 bases between them. This CDR3 has 15 amino acids. The germline V gene encodes CDR1 SGHRS and CDR2 YFSETQ. CDR3 amino acids: CASSLGSGSYNEQFF. As DNA, the CDR3 is TGCGCCAGCAGTTTAGGGAGCGGCTCCTACAATGAGCAGTTCTTC. Variable domain in full (rest from reference TRBV5-1 and TRBJ2-1): KAGVTQTPRYLIKTRGQQVTLSCSPISGHRSVSWYQQTPGQGLQFLFEYFSETQRNKGNFPGRFSGRQFSNSRSEMNVSTLELGDSALYLCASSLGSGSYNEQFFGPGTRLTVL.

The chain combines TRBV6-6 with TRBJ1-4; D might be TRBD1 (6 bases). The V end lost 0 bases, the J end lost 4 bases, and 9 bases lay between the germline ends. CDR1 and CDR2 from the germline V gene are MNHNY and SVGAGI (reference sequence). The CDR3 spans 15 residues. In DNA, the CDR3 is TGTGCCAGCAGTTACTCCTGGACAGATAATGAAAAACTGTTTTTT. The encoded protein is CASSYSWTDNEKLFF.

Many counts were recorded for this clonotype. This chain's CDR3 is CASSPDDGQVVDTQYF. The DNA for the CDR3 is TGTGCCAGCAGCCCAGATGACGGACAGGTGGTTGATACGCAGTATTTT. V usage is TRBV7-9 and J usage is TRBJ2-3, with 7 bases identical to TRBD1. Trimming removed 5 bases from V and 6 bases from J; junction bases left unmatched: 14. Germline CDR1 reads SEHNR; CDR2 reads FQNEAQ (reference sequence). This CDR3 comprises 16 residues.

A few counts support this clonotype. The chain links TRBV20-1 to TRBJ2-5, with D possibly being TRBD1 or TRBD2 (6 bases each). Germline V lookup: CDR1 DFQATT, CDR2 SNEGSKA (reference sequence). The CDR3 length is 15 residues. V was shortened by 5 bases and J by 0 bases, with 16 bases between the two germline ends. CDR3 protein: CSAPPPGANQETQYF. The CDR3 nucleotides are TGCAGTGCTCCTCCCCCGGGGGCGAACCAAGAGACCCAGTACTTC.

The chain carries TRBV9 and TRBJ2-6; D ambiguous. The CDR3 spans 15 residues. In germline, CDR1 is SGDLS, CDR2 YYNGEE. The V end lost 3 bases, the J end lost 1 base, and 8 bases lay between the germline ends. The CDR3 loop reads CASSALGSGANVLTF. CDR3 in DNA: TGTGCCAGCAGCGCCCTAGGGTCTGGGGCCAACGTCCTGACTTTC. The full variable domain, in which reference TRBV9 and TRBJ2-6 provide the parts outside the CDR3, is DSGVTQTPKHLITATGQRVTLRCSPRSGDLSVYWYQQSLDQGLQFLIQYYNGEERAKGNILERFSAQQFPDLHSELNLSSLELGDSALYFCASSALGSGANVLTFGAGSRLTVL.

With respect to this clonotype: Given a much more abundant clone one base away, this may be a read error. The V gene is TRBV6-2 or TRBV6-3, the J gene TRBJ2-7; 9 positions match TRBD1. This CDR3 is built from 14 residues. Germline V gene lookup returns CDR1 MNHEY and CDR2 SVGEGT. The CDR3 sequence is CPSSVGQGNHEQYF. The CDR3 DNA reads TGTCCCAGCAGTGTGGGACAGGGTAACCACGAGCAGTACTTC.

V is TRBV18 and J is TRBJ2-5, with D possibly matching TRBD1 (5 bases). Germline-derived CDR1 and CDR2 are KGHSH and LQKENI. V lost 0 bases and J 1 base, leaving 12 bases between the germline ends. This CDR3 spans 16 amino acids. CDR3 DNA: TGTGCCAGCTCACCACCGTCGACAGAGATCCAAGAGACCCAGTACTTC. This encodes CASSPPSTEIQETQYF. Full variable domain (missing parts from reference TRBV18 and TRBJ2-5): NAGVMQNPRHLVRRRGQEARLRCSPMKGHSHVYWYRQLPEEGLKFMVYLQKENIIDESGMPKERFSAEFPKEGPSILRIQQVVRGDSAAYFCASSPPSTEIQETQYFGPGTRLLVL.

The V gene is TRBV11-2, the J gene TRBJ2-7, with D hard to call. CDR3 length: 16 residues. CDR1 is SGHAT, CDR2 FQNNGV, per germline. The V gene lost 1 base and the J gene lost 0 bases, with 13 bases spanning the gap. For the CDR3, the DNA is TGTGCCAGCAGCTTAGCTTATAGCCTGAACTCCTACGAGCAGTACTTC. Its translation: CASSLAYSLNSYEQYF.

This clonotype was detected only a few times. A much more abundant neighbour one base away suggests this may be a read error. The CDR3 nucleotides read TGTGCCAGCAGCTCTACAGGGACGAACACTGAAGCTTTCTTT. It yields the protein CASSSTGTNTEAFF. The genes are TRBV11-1 and TRBJ1-1, with D possibly being TRBD1 (6 bases). The V gene's germline CDR1 is SGHAT and CDR2 FQDESV (reference sequence). V lost 4 bases and J lost 1, with 10 bases in between. This CDR3 has 14 residues. Drawing the rest from reference TRBV11-1 and TRBJ1-1, the complete variable domain is EAEVAQSPRYKITEKSQAVAFWCDPISGHATLYWYRQILGQGPELLVQFQDESVVDDSQLPKDRFSAERLKGVDSTLKIQPAELGDSAMYLCASSSTGTNTEAFFGQGTRLTVV.

This chain connects TRBV20-1 to TRBJ2-5; weak D call: TRBD2 (5 bases). V lost 3 bases and J 3 bases, leaving 11 bases between the germline ends. The CDR3 has 13 amino acids. Germline-derived CDR1 and CDR2 are DFQATT and SNEGSKA (reference sequence). The CDR3 DNA reads as TGCAGTGCTAGTTGGGAGAGCGAAGAGACCCAGTACTTC. Protein product: CSASWESEETQYF.

The CDR3 region has the DNA TGTGCCACCCAGGGACGATTTACGCAGTATTTT. It yields the protein CATQGRFTQYF. V gene TRBV19 combines with J gene TRBJ2-3; tentatively, D is TRBD1 or TRBD2 (5 bases each). Germline-derived CDR1 and CDR2 are LNHDA and SQIVND (reference sequence). V lost 10 bases and J 8 bases, leaving 13 bases between the germline ends. CDR3 length: 11 residues.

The V and J genes are TRBV5-5 and TRBJ1-6; TRBD1 is a possible D gene (5 bases). With 4 bases removed from V and 2 bases from J, the gap between germline ends came to 16 bases. The CDR3 totals 17 residues. Germline V gene sequence: CDR1 SGHKS, CDR2 YYEKEE (reference sequence). The CDR3 loop reads CASSPLGTGPYNSPLHF. The CDR3 nucleotides read TGTGCCAGCAGCCCTCTTGGGACCGGGCCCTATAATTCACCCCTCCACTTT.

This chain links TRBV7-2 with TRBJ1-2; TRBD1 agrees at 9 bases. The V and J ends lost 4 bases and 8 bases, in that order; junction bases with no gene match: 8. Germline assignment: CDR1 SGHTA and CDR2 FQGNSA. The CDR3 is 14 amino acids. The CDR3 sequence is CASSSGTGKDGYTF. The CDR3 DNA is TGTGCCAGCAGCTCCGGGACAGGGAAGGACGGCTACACCTTC.

Many counts were recorded for this clonotype. The chain combines TRBV13 with TRBJ2-5; 10 nucleotides align to TRBD2. CDR3 length: 16 residues. The germline gives CDR1 PRHDT, CDR2 FYEKMQ (reference sequence). J gave up 5 bases and V 4 bases, and 10 bases lay outside the gene matches. The CDR3 loop is CASSSRSGGAEETQYF. CDR3 DNA: TGTGCCAGCAGCTCAAGAAGCGGGGGGGCCGAGGAGACCCAGTACTTC.

This clonotype was seen many times. The chain links TRBV18 to TRBJ1-1; D possibly corresponds to TRBD1 (6 bases). Germline V lookup: CDR1 KGHSH, CDR2 LQKENI. The V end lost 5 bases, the J end lost 3 bases, and 16 bases lay between the germline ends. There are 15 residues in the CDR3. CDR3 in amino acids: CASSDRTAGDTEAFF. The DNA for the CDR3 is TGTGCCAGCTCAGATCGGACAGCGGGGGACACTGAAGCTTTCTTT.